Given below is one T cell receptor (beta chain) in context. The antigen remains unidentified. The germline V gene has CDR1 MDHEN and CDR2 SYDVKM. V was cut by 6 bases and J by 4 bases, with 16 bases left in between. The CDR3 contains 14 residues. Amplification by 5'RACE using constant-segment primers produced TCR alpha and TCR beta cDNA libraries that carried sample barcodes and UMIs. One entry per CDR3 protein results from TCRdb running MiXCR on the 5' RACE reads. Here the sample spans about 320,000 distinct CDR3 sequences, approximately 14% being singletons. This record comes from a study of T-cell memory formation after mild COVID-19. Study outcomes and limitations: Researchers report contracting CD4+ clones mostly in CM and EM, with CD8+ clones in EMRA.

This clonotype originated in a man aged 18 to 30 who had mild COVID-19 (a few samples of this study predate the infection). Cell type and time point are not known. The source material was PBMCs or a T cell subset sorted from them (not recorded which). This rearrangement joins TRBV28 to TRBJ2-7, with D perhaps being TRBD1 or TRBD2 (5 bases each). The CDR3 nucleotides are TGTGCCAGCAGACCTGGGACCTCCGGTTACGAGCAGTACGTC. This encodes CASRPGTSGYEQYV.